The TCR beta chain described here comes from a study of CD8+CD57+ T cells in acquired aplastic anemia. Findings of the study overall: Levels of CD8+ Simpson's diversity were not significantly distinct in patients versus controls. It was found that more than 25 CD8+ CDR3 sequences were shared between patients and controls.

Sequencing involved patients with CD8+CD57+ cell expansion previously shown by flow cytometry. There are 15 residues in the CDR3. Germline V gene lookup returns CDR1 SGDLS and CDR2 YYNGEE. V was shortened by 5 bases and J by 0 bases, with 11 bases between the two germline ends. With regard to this clonotype: Its antigen is not known.

The template used for profiling TCR beta VDJ and CDR3 was genomic DNA. TCRdb re-called the reads through MiXCR, storing one row per CDR3 protein. Of under 500,000 distinct CDR3 sequences in the sample, about a third were seen once. The V and J genes are TRBV9 and TRBJ2-2; perhaps TRBD2 as D (5 bases). This TCR was recovered from a human donor with aplastic anemia. The sequencing sample was made of sorted CD4+, CD8+, or CD8+CD57+ T cells (not recorded which) from PBMCs. The CDR3 reads CASRAGLANTGELFF. The CDR3 coding sequence is TGTGCCAGCAGGGCAGGACTGGCGAACACCGGGGAGCTGTTTTTT.